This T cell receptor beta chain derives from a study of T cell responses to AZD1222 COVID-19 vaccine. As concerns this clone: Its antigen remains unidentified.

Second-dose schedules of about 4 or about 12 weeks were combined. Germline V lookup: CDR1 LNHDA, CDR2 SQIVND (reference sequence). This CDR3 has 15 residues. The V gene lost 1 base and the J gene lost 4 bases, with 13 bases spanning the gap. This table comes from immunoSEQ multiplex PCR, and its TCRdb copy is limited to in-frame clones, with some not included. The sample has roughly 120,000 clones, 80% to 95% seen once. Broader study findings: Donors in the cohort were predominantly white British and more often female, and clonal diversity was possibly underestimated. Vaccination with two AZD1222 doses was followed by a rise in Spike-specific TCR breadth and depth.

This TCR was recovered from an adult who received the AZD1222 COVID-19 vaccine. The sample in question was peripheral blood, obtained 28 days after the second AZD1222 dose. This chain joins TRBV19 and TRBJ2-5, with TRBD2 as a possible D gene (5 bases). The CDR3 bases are TGTGCCAGTAGTATAGTTTTTGCTAGCTCAGAGACCCAGTACTTC. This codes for CASSIVFASSETQYF.